A single T cell receptor beta chain is shown here with its context. The data were produced by immunoSEQ multiplex PCR, yet TCRdb's version contains in-frame clones alone and is incomplete. The sample has about 90,000 clones; approximately 87% are singletons. This specimen belongs to a study of PD-L1 blockade in urothelial cancer. Study details: About 90% of the roughly 30 patients comprised males who had bladder-origin urothelial cancer. The authors examined blood 3 weeks (second dose) and 6 weeks after treatment start. Researchers found blood samples held a median of approximately 150,000 T cells.

CDR3 size: 16 residues. The germline V gene encodes CDR1 SNHLY and CDR2 FYNNEI. V dropped 2 bases and J dropped 6 bases, with 16 bases sitting between them. Specified time point: peripheral blood 6 weeks after treatment start. The TCR comes from a man aged 65-85 years with urothelial cancer. The material was PBMCs, obtained around atezolizumab (anti-PD-L1) treatment. The gene calls are TRBV2 and TRBJ1-4, with a possible D match to TRBD1 (6 bases). CDR3 sequence (DNA): TGTGCCAGCAGTGAACATAGGCAGTCAGGGGATGAAAAACTGTTTTTT. Residues: CASSEHRQSGDEKLFF.